This T cell receptor beta chain was identified in a study of T-cell reconstitution after alpha-beta-depleted transplantation in children. Study results and caveats: Two months or so post-transplant, alpha-beta T cells reportedly derived from several hundred expanded graft clones. High day-60 TCRbeta diversity in some patients came from surviving recipient T cells and thymic progenitors.

For this clonotype: Its specificity is unknown.

Library preparation (for TCRbeta) was performed with unique molecular identifiers. TCRdb ran MiXCR on the PCR reads and lists one entry per CDR3 protein. The sample has around 4,200 distinct CDR3 sequences; roughly a quarter are singletons. Trimming pared 8 bases from V and 3 bases from J, leaving 17 bases between. CDR1 is MNHNS and CDR2 is SASEGT in the germline V gene. This CDR3 contains 14 residues. This TCR derives from a boy in the first two years of life who had a stem cell transplant for acute myeloid leukemia, so the T cells may come from the graft donor. The sequenced sample was PBMCs, mostly from graft donor cells, obtained 60 days after TCRalphabeta/CD19-depleted stem cell transplant. The V gene is TRBV6-1, the J gene TRBJ2-7, with a weak D call TRBD2 (5 bases). CDR3 in amino acids: CASGVEGRGYEQYF. In DNA, the CDR3 is TGTGCCAGCGGGGTCGAAGGGAGAGGCTACGAGCAGTACTTC.